The sequence of this T cell receptor (beta chain) was determined in a study of T cells in Graves' hyperthyroidism and ophthalmopathy. Study results and caveats: Ophthalmopathy was identified by the model a median around 6.9 months ahead of onset. Ophthalmopathy stood apart from stable hyperthyroidism in a 13 V-J model.

The germline CDR1 and CDR2 sequences are LGHDT and YNNKEL (reference sequence). Unmatched junction bases numbered 14, after V lost 7 bases and J lost 8 bases. This CDR3 is 15 amino acids long. Thyroid ultrasound and orbital computed tomography, with clinical symptoms and serum thyroxine and TRAb, informed diagnoses. This sample holds PBMCs from about 9.3 ml fresh peripheral blood. The sample holds a few counts of this clonotype. The antigen remains unidentified. Researchers amplified the TCR beta CDR3 regions from RNA transcripts. An initial round of RT-PCR targeting the TCR CDR3 relied on the HTBI primer set. TCRdb re-derived calls from the multiplex PCR reads in MiXCR, one entry per CDR3 protein. The sample lists 550,000 to 600,000 distinct CDR3 sequences, over 12% seen once, with more than 6% in the top ten.

The genes are TRBV3-1 and TRBJ2-5, with 9 bases aligning to TRBD1. The sequencing sample was made of blood. The clonotype comes from a woman aged 18-30 years with Graves' ophthalmopathy. CDR3 protein: CASTRGEDRGYTQYF. The CDR3 bases are TGTGCCAGCACCAGAGGGGAAGACAGGGGGTATACCCAGTACTTC.